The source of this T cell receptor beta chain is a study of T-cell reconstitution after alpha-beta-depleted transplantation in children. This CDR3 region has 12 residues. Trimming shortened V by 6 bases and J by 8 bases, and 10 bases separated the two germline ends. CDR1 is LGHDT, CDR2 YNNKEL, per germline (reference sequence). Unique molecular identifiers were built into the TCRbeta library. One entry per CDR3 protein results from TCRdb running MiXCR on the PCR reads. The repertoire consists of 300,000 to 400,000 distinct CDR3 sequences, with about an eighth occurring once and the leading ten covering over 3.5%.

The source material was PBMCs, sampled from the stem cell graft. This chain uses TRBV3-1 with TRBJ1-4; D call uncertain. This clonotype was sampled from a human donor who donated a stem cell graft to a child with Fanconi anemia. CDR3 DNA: TGTGCCAGCAGTCCCGATGGGGAAAAACTGTTTTTT. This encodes CASSPDGEKLFF.